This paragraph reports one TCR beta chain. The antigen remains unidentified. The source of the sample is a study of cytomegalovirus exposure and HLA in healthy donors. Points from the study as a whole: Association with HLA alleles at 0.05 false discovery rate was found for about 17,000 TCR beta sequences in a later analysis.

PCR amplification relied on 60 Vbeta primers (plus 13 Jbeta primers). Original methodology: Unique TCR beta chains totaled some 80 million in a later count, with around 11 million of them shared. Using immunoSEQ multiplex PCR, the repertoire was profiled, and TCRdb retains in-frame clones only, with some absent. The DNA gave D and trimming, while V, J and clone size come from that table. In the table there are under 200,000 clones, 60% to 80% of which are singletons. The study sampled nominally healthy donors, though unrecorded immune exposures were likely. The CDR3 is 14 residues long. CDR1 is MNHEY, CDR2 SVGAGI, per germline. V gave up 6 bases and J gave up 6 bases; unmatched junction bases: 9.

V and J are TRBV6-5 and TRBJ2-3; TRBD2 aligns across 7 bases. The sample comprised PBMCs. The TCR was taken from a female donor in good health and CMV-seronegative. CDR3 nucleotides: TGTGCCAGCAGCCCTAGCGGAATTGCTGATACGCAGTATTTT. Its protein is CASSPSGIADTQYF.